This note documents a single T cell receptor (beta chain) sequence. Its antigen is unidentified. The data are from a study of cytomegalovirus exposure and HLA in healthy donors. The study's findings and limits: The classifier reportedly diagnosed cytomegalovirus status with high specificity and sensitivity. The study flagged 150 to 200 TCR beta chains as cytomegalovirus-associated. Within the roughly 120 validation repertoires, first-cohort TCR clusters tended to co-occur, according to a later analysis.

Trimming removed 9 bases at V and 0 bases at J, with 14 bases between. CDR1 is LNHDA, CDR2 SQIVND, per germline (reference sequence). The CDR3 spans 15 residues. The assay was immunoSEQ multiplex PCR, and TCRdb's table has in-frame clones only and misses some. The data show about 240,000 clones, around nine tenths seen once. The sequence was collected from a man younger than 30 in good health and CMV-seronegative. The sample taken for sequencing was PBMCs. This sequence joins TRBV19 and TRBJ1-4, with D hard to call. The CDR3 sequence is CASQTNSATNEKLFF. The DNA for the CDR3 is TGTGCCAGCCAGACCAACAGTGCAACTAATGAAAAACTGTTTTTT.